This T cell receptor (beta chain) stems from a study of T cells in Graves' hyperthyroidism and ophthalmopathy. Authors of the study amplified TCR beta CDR3 regions from RNA transcripts. First-round RT-PCR with HTBI primers amplified the TCR CDR3 region. TCRdb redid the calling of the multiplex PCR reads with MiXCR, one entry per CDR3 protein. The sample includes more than 600,000 distinct CDR3 sequences, around 17% seen only once; the top ten take around 7.7%. V dropped 6 bases and J dropped 8 bases, with 20 bases sitting between them. The V gene's germline CDR1 is SGHAT and CDR2 FQNNGV. There are 15 residues in the CDR3.

The chain joins TRBV11-2 to TRBJ2-1, with TRBD2 as a possible D gene (6 bases). The origin of this receptor is a man aged 18 to 29 with Graves' hyperthyroidism. Specimen: blood. Here the CDR3 reads CASRVNSGGFHEQFF. The CDR3 nucleotides are TGTGCCAGCAGAGTAAATAGTGGGGGGTTCCATGAGCAGTTCTTC.